The 16 T cell receptor beta chains below come from one sample, sequenced in a study of monozygotic twins with inflammatory bowel disease. TCRdb derives one entry per CDR3 protein from the 5' RACE reads, leaving out DNA. The table lists approximately 150,000 distinct CDR3 sequences. Sequencing used blood. The receptor set was obtained from a human donor with ulcerative colitis or Crohn's disease, or a healthy co-twin of an affected twin (not recorded which).

The chain links TRBV20-1 to TRBJ2-7; TCRdb names TRBD1, which stays unverified in the absence of DNA. CDR3 length equals 14 residues. Germline CDR1 reads DFQATT; CDR2 reads SNEGSKA (reference sequence). This CDR3 reads CSAPQTGTSNEQYF.

The chain is built from TRBV5-5 and TRBJ2-2; TCRdb returns TRBD1, unconfirmable since there is no DNA. CDR1 and CDR2 from the germline V gene are SGHKS and YYEKEE (reference sequence). The CDR3 loop spans 14 amino acids. The CDR3 reads CASGKGARAGELFF.

The J gene is TRBJ2-5, the V gene TRBV10-3; no DNA is available, so the TRBD1 call from TCRdb remains unchecked. CDR3 length: 13 amino acids. Germline CDR1 reads ENHRY; CDR2 reads SYGVKD. CDR3 protein: CAITLSPGETQYF.

The chain has TRBV7-3 and TRBJ2-1; TCRdb gives TRBD1 as the D gene, but with no DNA this cannot be confirmed. Looked up from germline, CDR1 is SGHTA and CDR2 is FQGTGA. The CDR3 extends over 17 amino acids. CDR3 sequence: CASSLLARDRGYNEQFF.

Here the CDR3 reads CSASFFRRASGLQETQYF. The rearrangement uses TRBV20-1 and TRBJ2-5; TCRdb outputs TRBD2, but without DNA this stays unchecked. Germline lookup yields CDR1 DFQATT and CDR2 SNEGSKA (reference sequence). This CDR3 spans 18 amino acids.

The rearrangement uses TRBV10-3 and TRBJ2-7; as DNA is missing, the TRBD1 call by TCRdb cannot be tested. Germline V gene sequence: CDR1 ENHRY, CDR2 SYGVKD. The length of the CDR3 is 15 residues. This CDR3 reads CAISESWQGGKGQYF.

The V gene is TRBV7-3, the J gene TRBJ1-6. Germline V lookup: CDR1 SGHTA, CDR2 FQGTGA. This CDR3 has 13 amino acids. CDR3 region: CASSLTVNSPLHF.

This chain connects TRBV12-3 or TRBV12-4 to TRBJ2-1. This CDR3 spans 15 amino acids. The CDR3 reads CASSLNPSSYNEQFF.

V and J are TRBV4-1 and TRBJ1-4. The CDR3 runs to 12 residues. In germline, CDR1 is MGHRA, CDR2 YSYEKL. The CDR3 spells CASSPEEGKLFF.

This chain joins TRBV30 and TRBJ2-1; TCRdb designates TRBD2, a call that cannot be tested without DNA. CDR3 size: 12 residues. Germline assignment: CDR1 GTSNPN and CDR2 SVGIG (reference sequence). The CDR3 sequence: CAWSVSRDEQFF.

This chain links TRBV5-1 with TRBJ1-1; TCRdb indicates TRBD1, and absent DNA this call remains unverified. This CDR3 spans 13 amino acids. The germline CDR1 and CDR2 sequences are SGHRS and YFSETQ. This CDR3 is CASSLGSRGEAFF.

The V and J genes are TRBV24-1 and TRBJ1-1; with no DNA, the TCRdb D assignment of TRBD1 cannot be verified. The length of the CDR3 is 12 residues. The germline CDR1 and CDR2 sequences are KGHDR and SFDVKD. The CDR3 sequence is CATQGVNTEAFF.

The rearrangement joins TRBV7-2 to TRBJ2-1; as DNA is missing, the TRBD1 call by TCRdb cannot be tested. CDR3 size: 13 residues. The germline V gene has CDR1 SGHTA and CDR2 FQGNSA. CDR3 region: CASSLSETGEVFF.

V is TRBV7-2 and J is TRBJ1-5. CDR1 and CDR2 from the germline V gene are SGHTA and FQGNSA. This CDR3 spans 16 amino acids. The CDR3 loop reads CASSPEWGMANQPQHF.

The rearrangement uses TRBV5-1 and TRBJ1-5; TCRdb returns TRBD1, unconfirmable since there is no DNA. The CDR3 length is 15 residues. Germline assignment: CDR1 SGHRS and CDR2 YFSETQ. CDR3 loop: CASSPGTVPNQPQHF. Complete variable domain (other parts from reference TRBV5-1 and TRBJ1-5): KAGVTQTPRYLIKTRGQQVTLSCSPISGHRSVSWYQQTPGQGLQFLFEYFSETQRNKGNFPGRFSGRQFSNSRSEMNVSTLELGDSALYLCASSPGTVPNQPQHFGDGTRLSIL.

The chain uses TRBV27 and TRBJ2-1; TCRdb picks TRBD1, but there is no DNA to check that call. This CDR3 has 16 amino acids. The V gene's germline CDR1 is MNHEY and CDR2 SMNVEV (reference sequence). The CDR3 sequence is CASSFVTGVGINEQFF.